This T cell receptor beta chain came from a study of shared clonotypes between healthy human individuals. Overall study context: CD4 naive cells filled three plates per donor, CD4 memory three, CD8 naive two and CD8 memory one.

Germline V lookup: CDR1 MNHEY, CDR2 SVGAGI. The ends lost 5 bases at V and 3 bases at J; junction bases unmatched: 7. The CDR3 sequence is 15 residues long. When replicate PCRs were run on sorted subsets, they used around 200 ng DNA, tens of thousands of T cell genomes. The method was immunoSEQ multiplex PCR; TCRdb's version includes in-frame clones alone and lacks a portion of them. This sample carries under 1 million clones, approximately 97% of them seen once, and the ten largest clones take about 0.21%. CD45RO-negative, CCR7-selected cells formed the naive CD8 fraction, which excluded terminally differentiated effector memory CD45RA+ cells.

The chain is built from TRBV6-5 and TRBJ1-1, with 9 bases that match TRBD1. The clonotype comes from a man aged 25-45 years in good health. Sequencing was carried out using naive CD8+ T cells sorted from blood. CDR3 in DNA: TGTGCCAGCAGTCAGGGACAGGGAACGTACACTGAAGCTTTCTTT. This codes for CASSQGQGTYTEAFF.